This T cell receptor beta chain came from a study of regulatory T cells in long-lasting Graves disease. Overall study results and limits: Persistent cases favored TRBV28, TRBJ1-2 and TRBJ2-5.

The trim removed 3 bases at V and 0 bases at J, leaving 3 bases unmatched. CDR1 is DFQATT, CDR2 SNEGSKA, per germline (reference sequence). The CDR3 sequence is 15 residues long. The sample's time point: newly diagnosed GD, antithyroid drugs for less than 3 months. Scientists built the TCR library using RNA that was extracted from PBMCs. Many counts were recorded for this clonotype. Its antigen remains unknown. Construction of the TCR beta libraries employed iRepertoire HTBI primers in conjunction with Arm-PCR of CDR3 regions. TCRdb fed the multiplex PCR reads into MiXCR, producing one record per CDR3 protein. The table lists about 330,000 distinct CDR3 sequences, 15% to 20% of them singletons. This same sample was also taken into another study, of T cells in Graves' hyperthyroidism and ophthalmopathy. That source notes: Graves' hyperthyroidism showing no ophthalmopathy progression within 18 months was considered stable. Participants, patients aged 18 to 65, had newly diagnosed hyperthyroidism with a duration under 2 months. Uncontrolled infection, other autoimmune disease, pregnancy or lactation disqualified patients from enrolment.

The rearrangement joins TRBV20-1 to TRBJ2-3; 10 nucleotides match TRBD2. The sample here was peripheral blood mononuclear cells (PBMCs), taken at new diagnosis, from a patient treated with antithyroid drugs. The receptor comes from a young woman with Graves disease. The CDR3 reads CSASSSGGSTDTQYF. As DNA, the CDR3 is TGCAGTGCTAGCTCTAGCGGGGGTAGCACAGATACGCAGTATTTT.